The clone carrying this TCR beta chain was picked up many times. The antigen is undetermined. The sample is drawn from a study of T cells in Graves' hyperthyroidism and ophthalmopathy. Regarding the study as a whole: Model-based prediction identified ophthalmopathy a median approximately 6.2 months prior to its onset. Most thyroid-expanded clonotypes above 0.001 were also found in blood. Ophthalmopathy and stable hyperthyroidism were told apart by a 13 V-J model.

This CDR3 is built from 17 residues. Looked up from germline, CDR1 is MDHEN and CDR2 is SYDVKM. Trimming left V 5 bases short and J 0 bases short, with 20 bases between. TCR beta CDR3 region amplification was performed from RNA transcripts. The study used the HTBI primer set for a first-round RT-PCR of the TCR CDR3. TCRdb called the multiplex PCR reads again in MiXCR, with one record for every CDR3 protein. Of approximately 700,000 distinct CDR3 sequences in the sample, roughly 15% are singletons; the top ten hold 8.4%. The definition of stable Graves' hyperthyroidism was no ophthalmopathy progression within 18 months.

Sequencing was carried out using blood. The chain has TRBV28 and TRBJ2-7; D is uncertain. This sequence was found in a man aged 18 to 35 with Graves' hyperthyroidism. CDR3 amino acids: CASSPLDSSTLSYEQYF. CDR3 in DNA: TGTGCCAGCAGTCCCCTTGACTCGAGCACGCTCTCCTACGAGCAGTACTTC.